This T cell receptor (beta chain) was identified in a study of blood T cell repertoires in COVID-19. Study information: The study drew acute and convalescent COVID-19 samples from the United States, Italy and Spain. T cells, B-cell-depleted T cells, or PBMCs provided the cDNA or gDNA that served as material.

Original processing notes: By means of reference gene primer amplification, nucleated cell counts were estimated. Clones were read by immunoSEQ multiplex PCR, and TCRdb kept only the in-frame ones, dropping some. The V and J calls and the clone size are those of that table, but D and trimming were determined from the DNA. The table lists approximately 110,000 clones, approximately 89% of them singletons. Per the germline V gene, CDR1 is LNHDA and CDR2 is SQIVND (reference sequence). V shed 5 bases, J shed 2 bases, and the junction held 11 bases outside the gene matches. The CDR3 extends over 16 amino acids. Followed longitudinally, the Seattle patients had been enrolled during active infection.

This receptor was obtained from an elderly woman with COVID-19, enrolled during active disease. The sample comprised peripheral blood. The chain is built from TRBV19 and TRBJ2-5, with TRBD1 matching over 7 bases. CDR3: CASSDPLRDRQETQYF. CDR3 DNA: TGTGCCAGTAGTGACCCCCTCCGGGACAGACAAGAGACCCAGTACTTC.